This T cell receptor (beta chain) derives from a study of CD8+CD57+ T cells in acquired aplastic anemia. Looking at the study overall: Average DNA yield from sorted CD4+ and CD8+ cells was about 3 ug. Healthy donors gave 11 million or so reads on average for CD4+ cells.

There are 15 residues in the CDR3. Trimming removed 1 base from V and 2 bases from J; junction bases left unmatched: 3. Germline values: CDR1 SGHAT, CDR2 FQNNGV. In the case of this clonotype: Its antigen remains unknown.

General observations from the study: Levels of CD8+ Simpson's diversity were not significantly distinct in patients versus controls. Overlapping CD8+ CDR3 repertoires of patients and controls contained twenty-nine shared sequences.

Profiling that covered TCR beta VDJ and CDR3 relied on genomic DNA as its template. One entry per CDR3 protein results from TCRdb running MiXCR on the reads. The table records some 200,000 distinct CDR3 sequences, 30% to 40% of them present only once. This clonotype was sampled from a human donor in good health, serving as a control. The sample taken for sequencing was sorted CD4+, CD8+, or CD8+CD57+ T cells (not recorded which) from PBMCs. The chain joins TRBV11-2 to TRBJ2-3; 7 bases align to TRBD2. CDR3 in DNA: TGTGCCAGCAGCTTAGTTAGCGGGCTCACAGATACGCAGTATTTT. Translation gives CASSLVSGLTDTQYF.